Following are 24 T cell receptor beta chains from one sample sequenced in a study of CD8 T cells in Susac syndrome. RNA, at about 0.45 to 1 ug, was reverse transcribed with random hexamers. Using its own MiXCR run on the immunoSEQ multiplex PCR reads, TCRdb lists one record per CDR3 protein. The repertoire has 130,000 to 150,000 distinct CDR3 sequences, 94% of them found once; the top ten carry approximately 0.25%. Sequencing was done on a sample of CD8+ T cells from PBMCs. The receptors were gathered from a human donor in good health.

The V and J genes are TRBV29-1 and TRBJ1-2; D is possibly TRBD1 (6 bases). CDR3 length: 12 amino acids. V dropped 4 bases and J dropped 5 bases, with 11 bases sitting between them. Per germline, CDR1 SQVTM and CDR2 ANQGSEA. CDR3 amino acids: CSVGADSYGYTF. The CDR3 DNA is TGCAGCGTTGGAGCGGACAGTTATGGCTACACCTTC.

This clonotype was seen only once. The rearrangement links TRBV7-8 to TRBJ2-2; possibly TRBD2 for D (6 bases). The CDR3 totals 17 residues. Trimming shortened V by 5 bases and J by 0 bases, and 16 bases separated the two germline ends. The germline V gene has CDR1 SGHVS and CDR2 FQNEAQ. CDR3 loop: CASSPRAGTANTGELFF. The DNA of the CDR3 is TGTGCCAGCAGCCCAAGAGCGGGCACTGCGAACACCGGGGAGCTGTTTTTT.

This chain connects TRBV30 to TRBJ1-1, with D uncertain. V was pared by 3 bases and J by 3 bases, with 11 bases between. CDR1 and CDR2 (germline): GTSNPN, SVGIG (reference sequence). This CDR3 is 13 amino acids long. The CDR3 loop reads CAWSSVGDTEAFF. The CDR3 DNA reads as TGTGCCTGGAGCTCGGTGGGCGACACTGAAGCTTTCTTT.

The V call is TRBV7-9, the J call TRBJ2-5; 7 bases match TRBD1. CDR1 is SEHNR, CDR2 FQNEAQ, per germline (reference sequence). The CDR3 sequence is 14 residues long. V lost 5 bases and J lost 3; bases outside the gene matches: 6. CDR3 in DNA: TGTGCCAGCAGCACTACCGGGACAGAAGAGACCCAGTACTTC. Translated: CASSTTGTEETQYF.

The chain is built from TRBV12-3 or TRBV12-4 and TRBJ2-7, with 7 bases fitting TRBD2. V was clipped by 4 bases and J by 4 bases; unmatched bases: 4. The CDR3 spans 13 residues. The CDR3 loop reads CASSSGGKYEQYF. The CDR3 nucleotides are TGTGCCAGCAGTTCGGGGGGAAAATACGAGCAGTACTTC.

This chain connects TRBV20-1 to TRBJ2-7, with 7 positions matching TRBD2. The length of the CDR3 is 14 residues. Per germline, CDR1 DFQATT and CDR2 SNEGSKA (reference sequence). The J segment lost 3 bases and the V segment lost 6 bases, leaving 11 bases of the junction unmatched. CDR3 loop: CSARDYLEDYEQYF. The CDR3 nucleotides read TGCAGTGCAAGGGACTATCTGGAGGACTACGAGCAGTACTTC.

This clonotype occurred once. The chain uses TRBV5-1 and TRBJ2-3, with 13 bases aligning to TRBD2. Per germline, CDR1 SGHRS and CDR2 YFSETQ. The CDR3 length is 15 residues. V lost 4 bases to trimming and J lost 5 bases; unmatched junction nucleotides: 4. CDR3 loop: CASSPGTSGIDTQYF. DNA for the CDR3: TGCGCCAGCAGCCCCGGGACTAGCGGGATAGATACGCAGTATTTT.

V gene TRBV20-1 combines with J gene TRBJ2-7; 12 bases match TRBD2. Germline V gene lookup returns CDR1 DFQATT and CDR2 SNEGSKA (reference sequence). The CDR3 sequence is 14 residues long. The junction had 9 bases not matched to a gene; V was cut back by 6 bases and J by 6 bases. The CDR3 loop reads CSARSTSGSVEQYF. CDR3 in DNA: TGCAGTGCCAGATCGACTAGCGGGAGTGTCGAGCAGTACTTC.

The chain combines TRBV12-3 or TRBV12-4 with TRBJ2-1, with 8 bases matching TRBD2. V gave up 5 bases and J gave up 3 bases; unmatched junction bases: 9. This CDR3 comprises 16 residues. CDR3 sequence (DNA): TGTGCCAGCAGTACCACCGGGACTAGTCTCTACAATGAGCAGTTCTTC. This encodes CASSTTGTSLYNEQFF.

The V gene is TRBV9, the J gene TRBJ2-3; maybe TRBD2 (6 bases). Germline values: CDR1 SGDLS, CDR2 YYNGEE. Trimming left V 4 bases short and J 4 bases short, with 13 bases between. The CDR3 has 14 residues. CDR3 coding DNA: TGTGCCAGCAGCACCCTGGACTATCCAGATACGCAGTATTTT. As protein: CASSTLDYPDTQYF.

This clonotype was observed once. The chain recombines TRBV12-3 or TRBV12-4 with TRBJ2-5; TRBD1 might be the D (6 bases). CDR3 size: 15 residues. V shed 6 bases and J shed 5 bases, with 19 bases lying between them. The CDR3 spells CASSPSPRGRETQYF. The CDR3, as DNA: TGTGCCAGCAGCCCATCCCCCAGGGGACGGGAGACCCAGTACTTC.

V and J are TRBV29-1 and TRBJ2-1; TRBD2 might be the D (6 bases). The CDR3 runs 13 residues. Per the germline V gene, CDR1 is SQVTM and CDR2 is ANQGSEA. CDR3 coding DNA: TGCATCCCGGGACTCCGCTCCTACAATGAGCAGTTCTTC. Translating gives CIPGLRSYNEQFF.

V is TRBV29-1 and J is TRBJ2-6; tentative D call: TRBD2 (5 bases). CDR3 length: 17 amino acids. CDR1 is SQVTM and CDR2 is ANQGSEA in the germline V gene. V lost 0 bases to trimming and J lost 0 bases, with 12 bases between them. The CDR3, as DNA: TGCAGCGTTGAAGAGAGGGAATTCAACTCTGGGGCCAACGTCCTGACTTTC. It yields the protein CSVEEREFNSGANVLTF.

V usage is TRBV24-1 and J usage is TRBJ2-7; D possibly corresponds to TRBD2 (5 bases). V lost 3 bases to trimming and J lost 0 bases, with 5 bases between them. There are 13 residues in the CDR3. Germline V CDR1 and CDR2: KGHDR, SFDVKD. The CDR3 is CATSDGLSYEQYF. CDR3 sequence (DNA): TGTGCCACCAGTGATGGACTCTCCTACGAGCAGTACTTC.

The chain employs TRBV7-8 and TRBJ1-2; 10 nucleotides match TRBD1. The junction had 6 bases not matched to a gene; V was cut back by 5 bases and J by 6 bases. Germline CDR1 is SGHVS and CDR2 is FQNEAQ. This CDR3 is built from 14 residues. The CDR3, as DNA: TGTGCCAGCAGCACGGGGACAGGGGCCCATGGCTACACCTTC. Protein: CASSTGTGAHGYTF.

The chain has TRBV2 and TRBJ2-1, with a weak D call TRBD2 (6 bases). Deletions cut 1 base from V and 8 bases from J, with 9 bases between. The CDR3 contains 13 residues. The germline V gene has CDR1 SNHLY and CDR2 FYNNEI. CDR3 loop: CASSEVEGHEQFF. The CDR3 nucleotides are TGTGCCAGCAGTGAAGTGGAGGGCCATGAGCAGTTCTTC.

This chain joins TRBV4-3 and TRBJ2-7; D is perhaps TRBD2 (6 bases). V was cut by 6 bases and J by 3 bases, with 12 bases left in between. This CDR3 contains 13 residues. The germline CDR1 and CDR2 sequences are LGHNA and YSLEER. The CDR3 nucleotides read TGCGCCAGCAGTTCGGGACTTCACTACGAGCAGTACTTC. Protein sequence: CASSSGLHYEQYF.

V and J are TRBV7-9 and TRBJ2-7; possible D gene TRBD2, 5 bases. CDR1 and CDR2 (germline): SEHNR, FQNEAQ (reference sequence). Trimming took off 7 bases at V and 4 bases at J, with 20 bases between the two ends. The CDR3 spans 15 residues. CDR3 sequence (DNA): TGTGCCAGCACCTCTACGGTGGCGGGTCAATACGAGCAGTACTTC. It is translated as CASTSTVAGQYEQYF.

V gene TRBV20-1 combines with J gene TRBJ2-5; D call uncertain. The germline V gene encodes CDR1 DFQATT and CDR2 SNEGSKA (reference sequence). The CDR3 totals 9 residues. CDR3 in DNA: TGCAGGCCGAGCGAGACCCAGTACTTC. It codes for CRPSETQYF.

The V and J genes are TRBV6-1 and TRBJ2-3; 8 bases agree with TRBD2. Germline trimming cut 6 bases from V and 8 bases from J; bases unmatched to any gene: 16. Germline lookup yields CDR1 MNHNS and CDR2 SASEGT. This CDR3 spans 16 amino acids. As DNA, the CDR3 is TGTGCCAGCAGATCGGCTCTAGCGGGCTGGCCCCGTACGCAGTATTTT. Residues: CASRSALAGWPRTQYF.

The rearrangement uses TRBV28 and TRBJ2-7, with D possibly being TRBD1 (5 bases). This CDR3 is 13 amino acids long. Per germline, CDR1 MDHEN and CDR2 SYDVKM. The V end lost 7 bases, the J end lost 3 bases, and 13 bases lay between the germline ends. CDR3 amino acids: CASNTGVGYEQYF. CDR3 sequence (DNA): TGTGCCAGCAACACAGGAGTTGGCTACGAGCAGTACTTC. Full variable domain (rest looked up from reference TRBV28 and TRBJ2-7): DVKVTQSSRYLVKRTGEKVFLECVQDMDHENMFWYRQDPGLGLRLIYFSYDVKMKEKGDIPEGYSVSREKKERFSLILESASTNQTSMYLCASNTGVGYEQYFGPGTRLTVT.

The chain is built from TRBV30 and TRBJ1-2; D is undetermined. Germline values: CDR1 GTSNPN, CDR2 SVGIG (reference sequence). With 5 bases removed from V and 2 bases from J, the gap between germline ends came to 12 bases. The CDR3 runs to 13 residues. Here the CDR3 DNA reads TGTGCCTGGGTCCCCCAAACGAACTATGGCTACACCTTC. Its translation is CAWVPQTNYGYTF.

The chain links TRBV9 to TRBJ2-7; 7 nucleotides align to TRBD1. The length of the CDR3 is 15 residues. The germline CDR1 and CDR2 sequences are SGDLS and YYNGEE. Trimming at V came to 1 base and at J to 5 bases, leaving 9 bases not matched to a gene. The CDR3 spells CASSVSSQGVHEQYF. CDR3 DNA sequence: TGTGCCAGCAGCGTATCCTCCCAGGGGGTCCACGAGCAGTACTTC.

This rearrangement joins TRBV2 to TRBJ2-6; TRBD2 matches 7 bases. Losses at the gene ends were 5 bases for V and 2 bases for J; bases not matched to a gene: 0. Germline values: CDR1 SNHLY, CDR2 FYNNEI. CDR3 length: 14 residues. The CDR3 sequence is CASSRGAGANVLTF. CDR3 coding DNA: TGTGCCAGCAGTCGGGGGGCTGGGGCCAACGTCCTGACTTTC.